The 26 T cell receptor beta chains reported below all come from one sample, sequenced in a study of cytomegalovirus exposure and HLA in healthy donors. Primers: 60 Vbeta forward and 13 Jbeta reverse. Sequenced by immunoSEQ multiplex PCR; TCRdb stores in-frame clones only, minus some. This table has about 120,000 clones, 74% appearing once. Input material: PBMCs. The receptors here all came from a human donor in good health.

The chain employs TRBV27 and TRBJ1-2; TRBD1 matches at 8 bases. The V gene's germline CDR1 is MNHEY and CDR2 SMNVEV (reference sequence). The CDR3 is made up of 20 amino acids. The V gene end was trimmed by 3 bases and the J gene end by 1 base; junction bases not matched to a gene: 19. The CDR3 region is CASSFLNLSGGRKINYGYTF. CDR3 nucleotide sequence: TGTGCCAGCAGTTTTCTCAATTTATCAGGGGGCCGAAAGATTAACTATGGCTACACCTTC.

This clone was recorded once. The chain couples TRBV28 to TRBJ1-1; D is ambiguous. V was clipped by 5 bases and J by 10 bases, with 20 bases between them. This CDR3 has 14 amino acids. CDR1 and CDR2 from the germline V gene are MDHEN and SYDVKM. In DNA form, the CDR3 reads TGTGCCAGCAGTCCTACCAGTGGGCTCCGGGGAGCTTTCTTT. It specifies CASSPTSGLRGAFF.

This rearrangement joins TRBV6-5 to TRBJ1-2; D is unresolved. CDR3 length: 14 residues. The germline CDR1 and CDR2 sequences are MNHEY and SVGAGI. Trimming took off 2 bases at V and 4 bases at J, with 11 bases between the two ends. This CDR3 is CASSYVADGYGYTF. The CDR3 nucleotides read TGTGCCAGCAGTTACGTGGCAGATGGCTATGGCTACACCTTC.

This rearrangement joins TRBV28 to TRBJ2-7; 7 bases align to TRBD1. With V trimmed by 6 bases and J by 2 bases, 7 bases remained unmatched. CDR3 length equals 14 residues. The V gene's germline CDR1 is MDHEN and CDR2 SYDVKM. CDR3 nucleotides: TGTGCCAGCAGCTGGCCGACAGGGCCCTACGAGCAGTACTTC. Its translation: CASSWPTGPYEQYF.

The V and J genes are TRBV30 and TRBJ1-2, with D perhaps matching TRBD1 (6 bases). The CDR3 is made up of 13 amino acids. V lost 5 bases and J 7 bases, leaving 17 bases between the germline ends. CDR1 GTSNPN and CDR2 SVGIG come from the germline V gene (reference sequence). In DNA form, the CDR3 reads TGTGCCTGGTCCTACAGGGAATACTCTGGCTACACCTTC. Translated: CAWSYREYSGYTF.

V and J are TRBV6-1 and TRBJ1-2; TRBD1 is a possible D gene (5 bases). The germline CDR1 and CDR2 sequences are MNHNS and SASEGT. CDR3 length: 14 residues. Trimming took off 7 bases at V and 7 bases at J, with 19 bases between the two ends. CDR3 bases: TGTGCCAGCATCATACGGGAGGGGAGAGGTGGCTACACCTTC. Protein: CASIIREGRGGYTF.

V usage is TRBV7-7 and J usage is TRBJ2-3; 14 bases line up with TRBD2. The CDR3 totals 16 residues. CDR1 is SSHAT and CDR2 is FNYEAQ in the germline V gene (reference sequence). V shed 5 bases and J 3 bases; nucleotides not matched to a gene: 4. The CDR3 sequence: CASSPGTSGSTDTQYF. The CDR3 nucleotides are TGTGCCAGCAGCCCTGGGACTAGCGGGAGTACAGATACGCAGTATTTT. Combining the CDR3 with reference TRBV7-7 and TRBJ2-3 gives the whole variable domain GAGVSQSPRYKVTKRGQDVTLRCDPISSHATLYWYQQALGQGPEFLTYFNYEAQPDKSGLPSDRFSAERPEGSISTLTIQRTEQRDSAMYRCASSPGTSGSTDTQYFGPGTRLTVL.

The chain links TRBV11-3 to TRBJ2-1, with 7 positions matching TRBD2. V lost 3 bases, J lost 6 bases, and 5 bases stayed unmatched. Germline assignment: CDR1 SGHNT and CDR2 YENEEA. CDR3 length: 14 amino acids. The CDR3, as DNA: TGTGCCAGCAGCTTTTCCGGGACTACCAATGAGCAGTTCTTC. The encoded protein is CASSFSGTTNEQFF.

This clone occurred a few times. V and J are TRBV28 and TRBJ1-5; D gene uncertain. With 5 bases removed from V and 2 bases from J, the gap between germline ends came to 13 bases. The CDR3 consists of 15 residues. Germline V gene lookup returns CDR1 MDHEN and CDR2 SYDVKM. CDR3 coding DNA: TGTGCCAGCAGTCGCAGAGGTGCGGGCAATCAGCCCCAGCATTTT. It encodes CASSRRGAGNQPQHF. Full variable domain (rest looked up from reference TRBV28 and TRBJ1-5): DVKVTQSSRYLVKRTGEKVFLECVQDMDHENMFWYRQDPGLGLRLIYFSYDVKMKEKGDIPEGYSVSREKKERFSLILESASTNQTSMYLCASSRRGAGNQPQHFGDGTRLSIL.

The chain employs TRBV5-4 and TRBJ2-3, with TRBD2 matching over 8 bases. V was pared by 0 bases and J by 2 bases, with 2 bases of the junction left unmatched. Looked up from germline, CDR1 is SGHNT and CDR2 is YYREEE (reference sequence). The CDR3 sequence is 15 residues long. The CDR3 nucleotides read TGTGCCAGCAGCTTGGGCGGGGGGAACACAGATACGCAGTATTTT. Protein: CASSLGGGNTDTQYF. The entire variable domain, with the rest obtained from reference TRBV5-4 and TRBJ2-3, is as follows: ETGVTQSPTHLIKTRGQQVTLRCSSQSGHNTVSWYQQALGQGPQFIFQYYREEENGRGNFPPRFSGLQFPNYSSELNVNALELDDSALYLCASSLGGGNTDTQYFGPGTRLTVL.

The rearrangement uses TRBV4-2 and TRBJ2-2; D is undetermined. The CDR3 is 17 residues long. The germline V gene has CDR1 LGHNA and CDR2 YNFKEQ. V was pared by 4 bases and J by 1 base, with 16 bases between. CDR3 protein: CASSPIPDSGNTGELFF. In DNA form, the CDR3 reads TGTGCCAGCAGCCCCATCCCCGATTCAGGGAACACCGGGGAGCTGTTTTTT.

The CDR3 reads CASSYARDVTDTQYF. The CDR3 DNA is TGTGCCAGCAGTTATGCCCGAGATGTCACAGATACGCAGTATTTT. V gene TRBV6-6 combines with J gene TRBJ2-3; the D is unclear. V lost 3 bases to trimming and J lost 2 bases, with 12 bases between them. The CDR3 totals 15 residues. CDR1 MNHNY and CDR2 SVGAGI come from the germline V gene (reference sequence).

V gene TRBV19 combines with J gene TRBJ2-5; a possible D gene is TRBD1 (5 bases). The CDR3 has 14 residues. The germline V gene encodes CDR1 LNHDA and CDR2 SQIVND (reference sequence). V was shortened by 4 bases and J by 1 base, with 10 bases between the two germline ends. CDR3 loop: CASSKRQLQETQYF. As DNA, the CDR3 is TGTGCCAGTAGTAAACGACAGCTCCAAGAGACCCAGTACTTC.

The V and J genes are TRBV30 and TRBJ1-5, with D hard to call. CDR1 is GTSNPN and CDR2 is SVGIG in the germline V gene (reference sequence). The CDR3 extends over 16 amino acids. Trimming took 0 bases from V and 4 from J, leaving 16 bases between them. The CDR3 DNA follows: TGTGCCTGGAGTGTACGGGGAGGGTTTGGGAATCAGCCCCAGCATTTT. This codes for CAWSVRGGFGNQPQHF.

The rearrangement joins TRBV5-1 to TRBJ2-1, with 9 bases aligning to TRBD1. The ends lost 1 base at V and 10 bases at J; junction bases unmatched: 0. Germline V gives CDR1 SGHRS, CDR2 YFSETQ. This CDR3 is 12 amino acids long. For the CDR3, the DNA is TGCGCCAGCAGCTTGACAGGGGGCGAGCAGTTCTTC. Amino acids: CASSLTGGEQFF.

Remarks on this clone: Sequence at one end of the junction differs from germline and may be a read error. Different DNA sequences within this sample yield the same CDR3. CDR3 protein: CASTEPGQVGNEQFF. For the CDR3, the DNA is TGTGCCAGCACTGAACCGGGACAGGTGGGGAATGAGCAGTTCTTC. The genes are TRBV6-1 and TRBJ2-1; TRBD1 agrees at 8 bases. The germline V gene encodes CDR1 MNHNS and CDR2 SASEGT. CDR3 length: 15 residues.

The rearrangement uses TRBV19 and TRBJ1-5; D is unclear. This CDR3 is built from 15 residues. V lost 3 bases, J lost 4 bases, and 13 bases lay in between. Looked up from germline, CDR1 is LNHDA and CDR2 is SQIVND (reference sequence). CDR3 residues: CASSMVSLANQPQHF. For the CDR3, the DNA is TGTGCCAGTAGTATGGTCAGTCTAGCAAATCAGCCCCAGCATTTT.

The V and J genes are TRBV7-9 and TRBJ1-1, with 7 nucleotides matching TRBD1. V was pared by 7 bases and J by 5 bases, with 4 bases of the junction left unmatched. This CDR3 has 12 amino acids. Germline CDR1 is SEHNR and CDR2 is FQNEAQ (reference sequence). The chain's CDR3 is CASTRTGTEAFF. In DNA form, the CDR3 reads TGTGCCAGCACCCGGACAGGAACTGAAGCTTTCTTT. Drawing the rest from reference TRBV7-9 and TRBJ1-1, the complete variable domain is DTGVSQNPRHKITKRGQNVTFRCDPISEHNRLYWYRQTLGQGPEFLTYFQNEAQLEKSRLLSDRFSAERPKGSFSTLEIQRTEQGDSAMYLCASTRTGTEAFFGQGTRLTVV.

The chain has TRBV25-1 and TRBJ2-7; 9 bases align to TRBD2. J was trimmed by 4 bases and V by 2 bases; bases with no gene match: 12. The CDR3 sequence is 17 residues long. Per the germline V gene, CDR1 is MGHDK and CDR2 is SYGVNS. CDR3 protein: CASSEMASGTAPYEQYF. CDR3 DNA sequence: TGTGCCAGCAGTGAAATGGCTAGCGGGACCGCACCGTACGAGCAGTACTTC.

The J gene is TRBJ2-5, the V gene TRBV5-4, with D perhaps TRBD1 (5 bases). The V end was cut by 1 base, the J end by 2 bases, with 9 bases between. CDR1 and CDR2 (germline): SGHNT, YYREEE (reference sequence). This CDR3 has 14 amino acids. The CDR3 loop is CASSLKAGQETQYF. For the CDR3, the DNA is TGTGCCAGCAGCTTGAAGGCAGGGCAAGAGACCCAGTACTTC.

This chain connects TRBV28 to TRBJ1-2; weak D call: TRBD1 (5 bases). This CDR3 has 13 residues. Trimming pared 6 bases from V and 4 bases from J, leaving 12 bases between. In germline, CDR1 is MDHEN, CDR2 SYDVKM. DNA for the CDR3: TGTGCCAGCAGCCGAGGGGAGGGCTATGGCTACACCTTC. It yields the protein CASSRGEGYGYTF.

The V and J genes are TRBV6-6 and TRBJ2-3; 12 nucleotides match TRBD2. The germline V gene encodes CDR1 MNHNY and CDR2 SVGAGI (reference sequence). This CDR3 spans 16 amino acids. V lost 0 bases and J lost 6; bases outside the gene matches: 4. The CDR3 is CASSYSGLAGGDTQYF. CDR3 in DNA: TGTGCCAGCAGTTACTCGGGACTAGCGGGTGGTGATACGCAGTATTTT.

The gene calls are TRBV5-1 and TRBJ2-3; 10 bases are shared with TRBD2. J gave up 6 bases and V 4 bases, and 11 bases lay outside the gene matches. Germline V gene data show CDR1 as SGHRS and CDR2 as YFSETQ. This CDR3 comprises 16 residues. DNA of the CDR3: TGCGCCAGCAGCAGTGGACTAGCGGCAGGGGGGGATACGCAGTATTTT. It codes for CASSSGLAAGGDTQYF.

J is TRBJ2-5 and V is TRBV7-2; TRBD1 matches 12 bases. The V gene end was trimmed by 4 bases and the J gene end by 7 bases; junction bases not matched to a gene: 10. This CDR3 contains 16 residues. CDR1 is SGHTA, CDR2 FQGNSA, per germline. The CDR3 region is CASSSGQGATWGTQYF. Written as DNA, the CDR3 is TGTGCCAGCAGCTCGGGACAGGGGGCGACATGGGGGACCCAGTACTTC.

The V and J genes are TRBV30 and TRBJ1-5; 7 bases fit TRBD1. This CDR3 is 15 amino acids long. CDR1 GTSNPN and CDR2 SVGIG come from the germline V gene (reference sequence). V trimming: 3 bases; J trimming: 5 bases; junction bases outside the gene matches: 10. The CDR3 protein is CAWSHNRGLDQPQHF. CDR3 bases: TGTGCCTGGAGCCACAACAGGGGTCTCGATCAGCCCCAGCATTTT.

This clone was seen a handful of times. The chain combines TRBV28 with TRBJ2-1; TRBD2 matches 11 bases. Unmatched junction bases numbered 27, after V lost 10 bases and J lost 4 bases. The germline gives CDR1 MDHEN, CDR2 SYDVKM. The CDR3 covers 21 residues. CDR3 sequence reads: CATPGLAVFSENPDLYNEQFF. The CDR3 region has the DNA TGTGCCACCCCGGGACTAGCGGTTTTTTCGGAGAACCCGGACCTGTACAATGAGCAGTTCTTC.